This T cell receptor (beta chain) was recorded in a study of blood T cells in healthy people across ages. The study's findings and limits: Versus aged donors, long-lived donors had higher diversity and more naive CD4+ cells.

The sample holds a few counts of this clonotype. Antigen specificity is unknown. Primers used in a second PCR of about 6 to 11 cycles were a sample-barcoded 5' primer and a J-beta primer mix. One entry per CDR3 protein, called by TCRdb with MiXCR from the 5' RACE reads. The sample includes 1.5 million to 2 million distinct CDR3 sequences, roughly 28% seen only once; the top ten take roughly 8%. Losses at the gene ends were 6 bases for V and 7 bases for J; bases not matched to a gene: 9. The CDR3 is 14 amino acids. This TCR was recovered from a woman in her thirties in good health. The sample was blood. The chain has TRBV12-3 or TRBV12-4 and TRBJ1-2; TRBD1 matches at 9 bases. The chain's CDR3 is CASSPTGGRGGYTF. CDR3 coding DNA: TGTGCCAGCAGCCCGACAGGGGGACGGGGTGGCTACACCTTC.